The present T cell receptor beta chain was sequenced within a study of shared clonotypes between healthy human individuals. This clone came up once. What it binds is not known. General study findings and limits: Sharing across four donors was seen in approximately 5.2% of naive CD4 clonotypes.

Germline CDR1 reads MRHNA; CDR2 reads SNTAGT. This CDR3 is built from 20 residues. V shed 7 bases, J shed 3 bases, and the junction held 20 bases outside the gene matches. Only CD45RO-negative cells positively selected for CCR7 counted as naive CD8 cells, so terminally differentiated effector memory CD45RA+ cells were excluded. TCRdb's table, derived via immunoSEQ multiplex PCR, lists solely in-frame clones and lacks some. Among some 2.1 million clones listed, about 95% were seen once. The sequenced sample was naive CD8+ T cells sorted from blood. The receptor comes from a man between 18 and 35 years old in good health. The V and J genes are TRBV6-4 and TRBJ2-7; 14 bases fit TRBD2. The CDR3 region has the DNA TGTGCCAGCATCCATGCGGAGAGGGGGAGGACTAGCGGGAGGATCTACGAGCAGTACTTC. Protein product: CASIHAERGRTSGRIYEQYF.